This T cell receptor (beta chain) was recorded in a study of radiation and T cells in renal cell carcinoma. The overall study: Nephrectomy followed 15 Gy stereotactic body radiation by 4 weeks.

Specified time point: blood 2 weeks post-SBRT. Treatment reported: 15 Gy SBRT to primary tumor, nephrectomy 4 weeks later. Per the germline V gene, CDR1 is KGHSH and CDR2 is LQKENI. Trimming stripped 3 bases from V and 4 bases from J, with 9 bases between. The CDR3 spans 13 residues. Using immunoSEQ multiplex PCR, the repertoire was profiled, and TCRdb retains in-frame clones only, with some absent. The table shows 150,000 to 190,000 clones, with 87% occurring only once. A few counts support this clone. The specimen was blood, collected from a patient whose treatment included radiotherapy and nephrectomy. V gene TRBV18 combines with J gene TRBJ1-2; D is uncertain. This receptor was taken from a woman in her forties or fifties with renal cell carcinoma. The CDR3 reads CASSPATGYGYTF. For the CDR3, the DNA is TGTGCCAGCTCACCTGCTACGGGCTATGGCTACACCTTC.